Sequencing of this T cell receptor (beta chain) was carried out in a study of T cells after yellow fever vaccination. General study results and limits: Subsequent to the booster, the majority of primary-vaccination clones reappeared (less than 97% CD4, 85% to 90% CD8).

The V gene end was trimmed by 6 bases and the J gene end by 1 base; junction bases not matched to a gene: 10. The CDR3 length is 17 residues. TCRdb re-called the 5' RACE reads through MiXCR, storing one row per CDR3 protein. The repertoire holds around 310,000 distinct CDR3 sequences, with around 4.5% as singletons. In this sample, this clonotype turned up a few times. The antigen is undetermined. J is TRBJ1-2 and V is TRBV12-3 or TRBV12-4; 11 positions agree with TRBD1. The specimen comprised PBMCs, sampled 15 days after the yellow fever booster vaccination. This clonotype was sampled from a man younger than 35 who received the YFV17D yellow fever vaccine. In DNA, the CDR3 is TGTGCCAGCAGCCCGCCCGGGACAGGGGGTTTTAACTATGGCTACACCTTC. This sequence encodes CASSPPGTGGFNYGYTF.